This is a list of T cell receptor beta chains from one sample in a study of T cells in Graves' hyperthyroidism and ophthalmopathy. TCRdb used MiXCR to reprocess the multiplex PCR reads, holding one entry per CDR3 protein. In the table there are 400,000 to 600,000 distinct CDR3 sequences, about 15% of which are singletons. Sequenced: blood. The source is a woman aged 25 to 39 with Graves' ophthalmopathy. CDR3s leave out the opening cysteine and the closing phenylalanine or tryptophan. Each record gives: V gene, CDR3 protein.

TRBV6-2/TRBV6-3 ASSYPFGAGGRVEQF
TRBV27 ASRRSGGEQY
TRBV9 ASSVGLGGNQPQH
TRBV2 ASKIHSGGRLNEQF
TRBV10-2 ASSEVDSNNSPLH
TRBV28 ASASGGHQETQY
TRBV6-2/TRBV6-3 ASSYFGGSSYEQY
TRBV4-1 ASSQSKRADEQF
TRBV11-2 ASSFRGGLSYEQY
TRBV7-9 ASTFTGGAPNEQF
TRBV3-1 ASSQDPGLYIQY
TRBV12-3/TRBV12-4 ASSFGSGTYEQY
TRBV2 ASSSGTMNYNEQF
TRBV24-1 ATQPGLSTDTQY
TRBV15 ATSRDQYGYT
TRBV4-2 ASSQDMATIY
TRBV19 ASSIDQRGTGQY
TRBV3-1 ASSQMGLSDTQY
TRBV11-2 ASSPQLGLGAYEQY
TRBV7-8 ASSSGQGGVQPQH
TRBV12-3/TRBV12-4 ASSLLAGGYMSSYEQY
TRBV7-2 ASSASQGNEQY
TRBV5-1 ASSPGTNQETQY
TRBV11-3 ASSLICRPSWYEQY
TRBV6-2/TRBV6-3 ASSWATPSLKY
TRBV28 ASSQNTIY
TRBV7-2 ASSPRTGPETQY
TRBV28 ASSDREQQNEKLF
TRBV6-2/TRBV6-3 ASSYPLPSTQNTEAF
TRBV28 ASSRGQNEQF
TRBV6-2/TRBV6-3 ASRGTSLYEQY
TRBV20-1 SANGAGVSTDTQY
TRBV28 ASSLQLGGVTDTQY
TRBV7-2 ASSPRTVYEQY
TRBV6-1 ASSGNDEQF
TRBV13 ASSAGLAGAGELF